This T cell receptor beta chain was sequenced for a study of blood T cell repertoires in COVID-19. In regard to this clone: The sample carries other DNA sequences with the same CDR3.

The V end was cut by 3 bases, the J end by 2 bases, with 11 bases between. The germline CDR1 and CDR2 sequences are SNHLY and FYNNEI. CDR3 length: 15 amino acids. The repertoire was sequenced with immunoSEQ multiplex PCR; TCRdb's copy has only in-frame clones and lacks some. The sample includes some 300,000 clones, approximately 86% seen only once; the top ten take under 15%. Sequencing was carried out using peripheral blood. This receptor was obtained from a woman between 65 and 79 years old with COVID-19, enrolled during active disease. The chain joins TRBV2 to TRBJ1-5; D may be TRBD1 (5 bases). CDR3 sequence: CASSEGPKGNQPQHF. The CDR3 nucleotides read TGTGCCAGCAGTGAGGGGCCGAAGGGCAATCAGCCCCAGCATTTT.